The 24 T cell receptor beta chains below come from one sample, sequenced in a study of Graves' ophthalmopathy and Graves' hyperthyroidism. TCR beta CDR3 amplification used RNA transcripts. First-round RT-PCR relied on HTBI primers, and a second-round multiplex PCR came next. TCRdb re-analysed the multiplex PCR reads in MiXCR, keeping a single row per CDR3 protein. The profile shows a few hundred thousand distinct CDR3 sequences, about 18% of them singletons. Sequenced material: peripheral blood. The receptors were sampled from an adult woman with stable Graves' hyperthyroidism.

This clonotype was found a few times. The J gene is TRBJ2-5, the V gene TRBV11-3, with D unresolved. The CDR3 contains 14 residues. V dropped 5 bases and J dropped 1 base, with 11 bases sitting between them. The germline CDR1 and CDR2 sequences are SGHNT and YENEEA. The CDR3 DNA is TGTGCCAGCAGCCAAACGACGGGCCAAGAGACCCAGTACTTC. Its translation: CASSQTTGQETQYF.

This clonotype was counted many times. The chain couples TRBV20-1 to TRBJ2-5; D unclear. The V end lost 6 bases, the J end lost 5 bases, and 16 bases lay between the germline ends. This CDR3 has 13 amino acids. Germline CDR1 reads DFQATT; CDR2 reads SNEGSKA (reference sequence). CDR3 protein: CSAQRSSSETQYF. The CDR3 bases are TGCAGTGCCCAGAGGTCCAGTTCGGAGACCCAGTACTTC.

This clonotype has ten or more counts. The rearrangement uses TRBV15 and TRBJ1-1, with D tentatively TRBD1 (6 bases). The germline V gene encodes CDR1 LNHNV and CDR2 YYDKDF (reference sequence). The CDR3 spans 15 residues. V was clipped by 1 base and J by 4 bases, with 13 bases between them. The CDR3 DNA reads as TGTGCCACCAGCAGAGTTGGGGGCGCTTTCACTGAAGCTTTCTTT. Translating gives CATSRVGGAFTEAFF. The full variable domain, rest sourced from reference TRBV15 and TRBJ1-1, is DAMVIQNPRYQVTQFGKPVTLSCSQTLNHNVMYWYQQKSSQAPKLLFHYYDKDFNNEADTPDNFQSRRPNTSFCFLDIRSPGLGDTAMYLCATSRVGGAFTEAFFGQGTRLTVV.

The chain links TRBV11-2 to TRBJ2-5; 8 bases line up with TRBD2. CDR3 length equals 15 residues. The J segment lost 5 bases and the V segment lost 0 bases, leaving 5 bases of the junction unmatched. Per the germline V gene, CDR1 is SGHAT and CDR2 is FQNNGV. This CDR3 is CASSLERGGEETQYF. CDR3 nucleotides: TGTGCCAGCAGCTTAGAACGGGGGGGCGAGGAGACCCAGTACTTC.

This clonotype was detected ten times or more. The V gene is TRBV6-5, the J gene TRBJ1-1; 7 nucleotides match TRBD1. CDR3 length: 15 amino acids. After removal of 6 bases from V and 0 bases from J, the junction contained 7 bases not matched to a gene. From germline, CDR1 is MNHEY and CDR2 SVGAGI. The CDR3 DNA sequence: TGTGCCAGCAGAACAGGGGTTGTGATGAACACTGAAGCTTTCTTT. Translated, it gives CASRTGVVMNTEAFF.

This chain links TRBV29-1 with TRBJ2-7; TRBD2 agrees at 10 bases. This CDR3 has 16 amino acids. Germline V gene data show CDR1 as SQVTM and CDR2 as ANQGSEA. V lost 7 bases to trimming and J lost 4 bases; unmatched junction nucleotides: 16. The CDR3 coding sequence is TGCAGCGAGAAACTAGCGGGGCCCCCGTGTAGGTACGAGCAGTACTTC. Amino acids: CSEKLAGPPCRYEQYF.

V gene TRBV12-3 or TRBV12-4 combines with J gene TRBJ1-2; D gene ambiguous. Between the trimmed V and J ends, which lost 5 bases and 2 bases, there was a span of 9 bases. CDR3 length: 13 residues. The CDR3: CASSDCNNYGYTF. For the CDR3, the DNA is TGTGCCAGCAGTGATTGTAACAACTATGGCTACACCTTC.

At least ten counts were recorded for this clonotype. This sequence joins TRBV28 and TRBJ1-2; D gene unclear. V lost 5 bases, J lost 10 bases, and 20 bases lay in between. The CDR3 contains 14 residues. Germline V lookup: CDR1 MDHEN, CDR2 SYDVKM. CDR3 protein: CASSKGFALRDYTF. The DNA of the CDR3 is TGTGCCAGCAGTAAGGGATTTGCCCTGAGGGACTACACCTTC.

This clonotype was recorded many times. CDR3 in amino acids: CASSLSTGQGNYEQYF. Written as DNA, the CDR3 is TGTGCCAGCAGCTTATCCACAGGACAGGGTAACTACGAGCAGTACTTC. V is TRBV11-2 and J is TRBJ2-7, with TRBD1 matching 8 bases. The ends lost 2 bases at V and 3 bases at J; junction bases unmatched: 9. CDR1 and CDR2 (germline): SGHAT, FQNNGV. This CDR3 comprises 16 residues.

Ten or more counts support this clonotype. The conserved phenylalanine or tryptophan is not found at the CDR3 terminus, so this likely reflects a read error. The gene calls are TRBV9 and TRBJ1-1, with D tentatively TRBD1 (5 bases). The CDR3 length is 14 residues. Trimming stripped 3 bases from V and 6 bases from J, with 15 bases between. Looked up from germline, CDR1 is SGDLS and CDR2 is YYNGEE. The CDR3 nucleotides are TGTGCCAGCAGCGCGCAAGGGGTAGGCGCTGAAGCTTTCCTT. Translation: CASSAQGVGAEAFL.

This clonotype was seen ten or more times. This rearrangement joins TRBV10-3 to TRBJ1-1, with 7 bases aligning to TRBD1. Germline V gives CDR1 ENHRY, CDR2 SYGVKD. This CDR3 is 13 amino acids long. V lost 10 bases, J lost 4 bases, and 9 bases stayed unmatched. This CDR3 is CATRDSVSTEAFF. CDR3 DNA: TGTGCCACTAGGGACAGCGTGTCCACTGAAGCTTTCTTT.

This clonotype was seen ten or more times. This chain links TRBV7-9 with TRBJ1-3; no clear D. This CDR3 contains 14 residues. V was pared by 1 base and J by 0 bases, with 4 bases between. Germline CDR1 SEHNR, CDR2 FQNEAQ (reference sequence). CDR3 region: CASSLDVSGNTIYF. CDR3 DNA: TGTGCCAGCAGCTTAGATGTCTCTGGAAACACCATATATTTT.

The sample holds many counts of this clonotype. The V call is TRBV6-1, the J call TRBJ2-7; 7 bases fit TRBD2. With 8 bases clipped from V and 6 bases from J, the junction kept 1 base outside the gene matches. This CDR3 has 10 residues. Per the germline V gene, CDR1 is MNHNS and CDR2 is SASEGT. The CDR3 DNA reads TGTGCCAGCGGGGGGGGCGAGCAGTACTTC. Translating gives CASGGGEQYF.

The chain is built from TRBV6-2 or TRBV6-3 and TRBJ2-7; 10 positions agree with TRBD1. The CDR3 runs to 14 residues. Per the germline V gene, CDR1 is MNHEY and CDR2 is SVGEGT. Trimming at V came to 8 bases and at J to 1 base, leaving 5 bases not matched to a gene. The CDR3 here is CASGTGQGSYEQYF. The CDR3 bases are TGTGCCAGCGGGACGGGACAGGGGTCCTACGAGCAGTACTTC.

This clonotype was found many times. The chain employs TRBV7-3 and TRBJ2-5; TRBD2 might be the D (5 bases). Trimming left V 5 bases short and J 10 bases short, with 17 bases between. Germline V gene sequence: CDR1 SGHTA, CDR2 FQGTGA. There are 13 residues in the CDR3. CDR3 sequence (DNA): TGTGCCAGCAGCCCGTCGGGCCCAGAGGGCCAGTACTTC. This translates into CASSPSGPEGQYF.

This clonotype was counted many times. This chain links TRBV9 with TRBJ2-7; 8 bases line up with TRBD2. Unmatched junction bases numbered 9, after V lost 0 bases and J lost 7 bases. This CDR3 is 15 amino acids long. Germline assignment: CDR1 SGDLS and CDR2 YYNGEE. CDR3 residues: CASSVGAGVQYEQYF. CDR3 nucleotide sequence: TGTGCCAGCAGCGTAGGAGCGGGAGTCCAGTATGAGCAGTACTTC.

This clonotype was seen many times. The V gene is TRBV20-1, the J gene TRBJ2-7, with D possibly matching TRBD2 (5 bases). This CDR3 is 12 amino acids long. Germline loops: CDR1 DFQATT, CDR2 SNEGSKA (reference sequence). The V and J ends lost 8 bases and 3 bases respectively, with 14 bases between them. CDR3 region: CSTIRGNYEQYF. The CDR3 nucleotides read TGCAGTACTATTCGGGGAAACTACGAGCAGTACTTC.

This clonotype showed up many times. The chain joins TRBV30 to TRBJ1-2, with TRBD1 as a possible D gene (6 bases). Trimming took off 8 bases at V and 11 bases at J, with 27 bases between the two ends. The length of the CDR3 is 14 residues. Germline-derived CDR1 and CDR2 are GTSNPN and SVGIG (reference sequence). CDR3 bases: TGTGCCGGGACAATCGAAGGTGACAGCCGTGTATACACCTTC. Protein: CAGTIEGDSRVYTF.

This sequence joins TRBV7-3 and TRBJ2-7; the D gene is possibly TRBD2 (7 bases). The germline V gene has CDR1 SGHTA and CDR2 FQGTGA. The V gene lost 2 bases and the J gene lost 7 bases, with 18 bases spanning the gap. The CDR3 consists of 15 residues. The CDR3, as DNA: TGTGCCAGCAGCTTAGGTGGGGGGGCGACGATAGAGCAGTACTTC. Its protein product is CASSLGGGATIEQYF.

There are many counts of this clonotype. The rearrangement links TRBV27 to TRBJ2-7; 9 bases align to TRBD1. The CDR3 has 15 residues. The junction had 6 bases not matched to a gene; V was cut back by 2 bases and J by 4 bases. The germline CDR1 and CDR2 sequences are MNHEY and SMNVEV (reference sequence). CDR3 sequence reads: CASSLNRGPKYEQYF. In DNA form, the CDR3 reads TGTGCCAGCAGTTTAAACAGGGGGCCTAAGTACGAGCAGTACTTC.

The CDR3: CASSEALYGYTF. The CDR3 DNA sequence: TGTGCCAGCAGTGAAGCGTTGTATGGCTACACCTTC. The V and J genes are TRBV6-1 and TRBJ1-2; D gene uncertain. V was pared by 0 bases and J by 5 bases, with 4 bases between. The CDR3 runs 12 residues. Germline loops: CDR1 MNHNS, CDR2 SASEGT.

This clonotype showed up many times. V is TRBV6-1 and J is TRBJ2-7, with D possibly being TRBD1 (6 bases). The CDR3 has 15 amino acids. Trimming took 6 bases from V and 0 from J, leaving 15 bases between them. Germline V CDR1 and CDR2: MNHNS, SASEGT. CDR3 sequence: CASRSGTKSSYEQYF. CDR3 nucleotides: TGTGCCAGCAGGTCCGGGACAAAGAGCTCCTACGAGCAGTACTTC.

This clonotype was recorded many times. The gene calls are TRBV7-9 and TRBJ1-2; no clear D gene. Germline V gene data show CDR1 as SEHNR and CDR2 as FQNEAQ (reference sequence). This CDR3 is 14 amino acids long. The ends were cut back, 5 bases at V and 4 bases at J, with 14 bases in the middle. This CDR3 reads CASSHPTESYGYTF. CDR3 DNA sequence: TGTGCCAGCAGCCACCCTACAGAAAGCTATGGCTACACCTTC.

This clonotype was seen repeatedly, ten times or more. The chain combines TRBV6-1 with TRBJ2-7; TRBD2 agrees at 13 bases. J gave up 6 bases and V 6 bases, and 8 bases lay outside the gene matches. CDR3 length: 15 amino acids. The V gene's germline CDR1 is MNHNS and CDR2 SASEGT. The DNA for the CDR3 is TGTGCCAGCAGCCGGACTAGCGGGAGAATGGTCGAGCAGTACTTC. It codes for CASSRTSGRMVEQYF.